What follows is one T cell receptor beta chain and its context. This CDR3 is 14 amino acids long. V gave up 4 bases and J gave up 7 bases; unmatched junction bases: 9. CDR1 and CDR2 from the germline V gene are GTSNPN and SVGIG (reference sequence). Both 60 Vbeta primers and 13 Jbeta primers went into the PCR. Using immunoSEQ multiplex PCR, the repertoire was profiled, and TCRdb retains in-frame clones only, with some absent. Among over 100,000 clones listed, around 77% were seen once. This sample is drawn from a study of cytomegalovirus exposure and HLA in healthy donors. This TCR was sampled from a male donor in good health and CMV-seropositive. The specimen sequenced was PBMCs. The V call is TRBV30, the J call TRBJ2-4, with TRBD2 identical over 8 bases. CDR3 in amino acids: CAWTLGGARNIQYF. The DNA of the CDR3 is TGTGCCTGGACCCTCGGGGGGGCGCGGAACATTCAGTACTTC.